The 17 T cell receptor beta chains below all came from one sample that was sequenced in a study of response to subunit inactivated influenza vaccine. TCRdb redid the calling of the RT-PCR reads with MiXCR, one entry per CDR3 protein. The sample lists more than 550,000 distinct CDR3 sequences, approximately 10% seen once, with 11% in the top ten. These data also formed part of another study, on T cells expressing NK-cell markers. As reported in that work: Researchers built TCR beta cDNA using 5'RACE template switching with UMIs.

The sequences come from PBMCs from blood, collected on the day of vaccination. Receptor source: a man in his fifties who received an inactivated influenza vaccine.

The rearrangement uses TRBV14 and TRBJ2-1; D remains ambiguous. V was clipped by 0 bases and J by 2 bases, with 23 bases between them. Germline V CDR1 and CDR2: SGHDN, FVKESK. This CDR3 is 20 amino acids long. CDR3 sequence (DNA): TGTGCCAGCAGCCAAGAAGGGCTTTGGACGCGTGGAAAGACCTACAATGAGCAGTTCTTC. Amino acids: CASSQEGLWTRGKTYNEQFF.

Ten or more counts support this clonotype. V gene TRBV12-3 or TRBV12-4 combines with J gene TRBJ2-5; D unclear. This CDR3 spans 13 amino acids. The germline V and J ends were trimmed by 2 bases and 3 bases, with 7 bases remaining between them. DNA of the CDR3: TGTGCCAGCAGTTTAAACAGAGAAGAGACCCAGTACTTC. This sequence encodes CASSLNREETQYF.

This clonotype was detected a few times. CDR3 sequence: CASSQGWQGRTDTQYF. The CDR3 bases are TGCGCCAGCAGTCAAGGGTGGCAGGGGAGGACAGATACGCAGTATTTT. This chain joins TRBV5-1 and TRBJ2-3, with D possibly being TRBD1 or TRBD2 (6 bases each). Germline V lookup: CDR1 SGHRS, CDR2 YFSETQ. V was pared by 5 bases and J by 3 bases, with 19 bases between. The CDR3 contains 16 residues.

The rearrangement uses TRBV5-4 and TRBJ2-1; either TRBD1 or TRBD2 may supply D (5 bases each). V dropped 3 bases and J dropped 2 bases, with 15 bases sitting between them. CDR1 and CDR2 from the germline V gene are SGHNT and YYREEE (reference sequence). The CDR3 is 16 amino acids. CDR3 bases: TGTGCCAGCAGCTCTGCCGGGACGCCTCCCTACAATGAGCAGTTCTTC. It encodes CASSSAGTPPYNEQFF.

The rearrangement joins TRBV14 to TRBJ1-2, with D uncertain. Between the trimmed V and J ends, which lost 0 bases and 2 bases, there was a span of 10 bases. The CDR3 is 15 amino acids. Germline assignment: CDR1 SGHDN and CDR2 FVKESK. The CDR3 spells CASSQDGRGNYGYTF. In nucleotides, the CDR3 is TGTGCCAGCAGCCAAGATGGCAGAGGAAACTATGGCTACACCTTC.

This clonotype was observed at least ten times. This chain connects TRBV29-1 to TRBJ2-1, with D possibly being TRBD1 (5 bases). Germline V gene data show CDR1 as SQVTM and CDR2 as ANQGSEA. The CDR3 has 10 residues. Between the trimmed V and J ends, which lost 8 bases and 13 bases, there was a span of 15 bases. This chain's CDR3 is CSSIAGFQFF. The DNA of the CDR3 is TGCAGCTCTATCGCAGGGTTCCAGTTCTTC.

This chain joins TRBV18 and TRBJ2-5, with 8 bases that match TRBD1. J gave up 11 bases and V 5 bases, and 10 bases lay outside the gene matches. The CDR3 length is 13 residues. CDR1 is KGHSH and CDR2 is LQKENI in the germline V gene. The chain's CDR3 is CASSTSDRGMQYF. CDR3 sequence (DNA): TGTGCCAGCTCAACATCTGACAGGGGAATGCAGTACTTC.

The chain combines TRBV27 with TRBJ2-5; tentatively, D is TRBD2 (6 bases). Germline V gene lookup returns CDR1 MNHEY and CDR2 SMNVEV (reference sequence). Trimming stripped 5 bases from V and 4 bases from J, with 20 bases between. The CDR3 spans 16 residues. The chain's CDR3 is CASSPWIGGTGETQYF. CDR3 bases: TGTGCCAGCAGTCCGTGGATCGGGGGAACGGGAGAGACCCAGTACTTC.

This chain joins TRBV7-6 and TRBJ2-7; unclear D gene. Trimming pared 2 bases from V and 1 base from J, leaving 9 bases between. Germline CDR1 reads SGHVS; CDR2 reads FNYEAQ. This CDR3 is built from 14 residues. The CDR3 bases are TGTGCCAGCAGCTTAATGGCCTTATCCTACGAGCAGTACTTC. It specifies CASSLMALSYEQYF.

This clonotype was recorded a few times. J is TRBJ1-2 and V is TRBV20-1; 9 positions agree with TRBD1. The germline CDR1 and CDR2 sequences are DFQATT and SNEGSKA (reference sequence). J gave up 6 bases and V 4 bases, and 12 bases lay outside the gene matches. The CDR3 spans 15 residues. The CDR3 DNA follows: TGCAGTGCTACCCCGGGACAGGGCAATTTAGATGGCTACACCTTC. Amino acids: CSATPGQGNLDGYTF.

Only a few counts were recorded for this clonotype. The chain carries TRBV15 and TRBJ2-5; 7 bases map to TRBD2. This CDR3 region has 19 residues. V trimming: 1 base; J trimming: 0 bases; junction bases outside the gene matches: 14. CDR1 is LNHNV and CDR2 is YYDKDF in the germline V gene (reference sequence). CDR3 DNA: TGTGCCACCAGCAGAGTCGGCGGGCTAGCGGCTAGAAACCAAGAGACCCAGTACTTC. This encodes CATSRVGGLAARNQETQYF.

This clonotype was seen ten or more times. The chain uses TRBV5-1 and TRBJ1-1, with D possibly TRBD1 on 5 matching bases. The CDR3 is 15 amino acids. Trimming took off 1 base at V and 5 bases at J, with 15 bases between the two ends. CDR1 is SGHRS and CDR2 is YFSETQ in the germline V gene. The CDR3 DNA follows: TGCGCCAGCAGCTTGTATCTGGGGACGGGGACTGAAGCTTTCTTT. Encoded protein: CASSLYLGTGTEAFF.

This clonotype showed up just a few times. The chain carries TRBV7-9 and TRBJ2-1; possibly TRBD1 for D (6 bases). The length of the CDR3 is 15 residues. Trimming shortened V by 5 bases and J by 4 bases, and 15 bases separated the two germline ends. Germline lookup yields CDR1 SEHNR and CDR2 FQNEAQ (reference sequence). The CDR3 bases are TGTGCCAGCAGCACGCGACAGGAGAAATACAATGAGCAGTTCTTC. It translates to CASSTRQEKYNEQFF.

In this sample, this clonotype turned up a few times. The chain is built from TRBV20-1 and TRBJ2-3, with 8 bases aligning to TRBD2. The V and J ends lost 6 bases and 2 bases, in that order; junction bases with no gene match: 10. Germline loops: CDR1 DFQATT, CDR2 SNEGSKA (reference sequence). The CDR3 runs 15 residues. The CDR3 sequence: CSARTSSNPTDTQYF. The CDR3 DNA is TGCAGTGCACGGACTAGCTCCAACCCCACAGATACGCAGTATTTT.

There are many counts of this clonotype. The chain has TRBV29-1 and TRBJ2-7; TRBD1 matches 8 bases. The CDR3 has 14 amino acids. J was trimmed by 4 bases and V by 3 bases; bases with no gene match: 8. Germline values: CDR1 SQVTM, CDR2 ANQGSEA. DNA of the CDR3: TGCAGCGTTGAGGACCCGGACAGGGAATACGAGCAGTACTTC. The encoded protein is CSVEDPDREYEQYF.

The table lists this clonotype with many counts. The V call is TRBV5-1, the J call TRBJ2-1; D not resolved. Deletions cut 0 bases from V and 5 bases from J, with 9 bases between. The V gene's germline CDR1 is SGHRS and CDR2 YFSETQ. The CDR3 is made up of 14 amino acids. DNA of the CDR3: TGCGCCAGCAGCTTGGCTATTCTAAACAATGAGCAGTTCTTC. It translates to CASSLAILNNEQFF. Using reference TRBV5-1 and TRBJ2-1 for the parts outside the CDR3, the full variable domain is KAGVTQTPRYLIKTRGQQVTLSCSPISGHRSVSWYQQTPGQGLQFLFEYFSETQRNKGNFPGRFSGRQFSNSRSEMNVSTLELGDSALYLCASSLAILNNEQFFGPGTRLTVL.

The gene calls are TRBV7-2 and TRBJ2-1, with D perhaps TRBD2 (6 bases). CDR1 SGHTA and CDR2 FQGNSA come from the germline V gene. V was cut by 2 bases and J by 5 bases, with 16 bases left in between. CDR3 length equals 16 residues. CDR3 region: CASSLRTSRYHNEQFF. The CDR3 nucleotides are TGTGCCAGCAGCTTACGTACTAGCAGGTACCACAATGAGCAGTTCTTC.